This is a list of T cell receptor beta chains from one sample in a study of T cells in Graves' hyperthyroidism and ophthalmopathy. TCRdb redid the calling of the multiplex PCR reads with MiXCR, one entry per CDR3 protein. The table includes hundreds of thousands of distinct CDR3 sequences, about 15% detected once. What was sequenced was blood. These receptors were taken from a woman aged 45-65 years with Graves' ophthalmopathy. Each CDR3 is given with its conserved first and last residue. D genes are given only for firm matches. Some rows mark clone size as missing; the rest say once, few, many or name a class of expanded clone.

CASSARENTEAFF | many | TRBJ1-1 | TRBV9 | -
CASSPAGTGVDEQFF | - | TRBJ2-1 | TRBV3-1 | -
CSARGYSNQPQHF | many | TRBJ1-5 | TRBV20-1 | -
CASSLQTSGGPYEQYF | - | TRBJ2-7 | TRBV7-3 | TRBD2
CATSRDPITSDEQFF | few | TRBJ2-1 | TRBV15 | -
CASSYSIVRGAYEQYF | - | TRBJ2-7 | TRBV6-6 | -
CASSYSGIGPYEQYF | - | TRBJ2-7 | TRBV7-2 | -
CAWIGVAYNEQFF | many | TRBJ2-1 | TRBV7-9 | -
CASSLSLMLGRVRIYEQYF | many | TRBJ2-7 | TRBV7-2 | -
CASSWNRDTEAFF | many | TRBJ1-1 | TRBV6-2/TRBV6-3 | -
CASSIVSSGANVLTF | once | TRBJ2-6 | TRBV19 | -
CASSYSTVPYGYTF | many | TRBJ1-2 | TRBV11-3 | -
CASSTGTVTRIDIQYF | many | TRBJ2-4 | TRBV11-2 | -
CASSTALRTGELFF | many | TRBJ2-2 | TRBV14 | -
CASSAGPSGEQYF | many | TRBJ2-7 | TRBV2 | -
CATSRDRRFSYEQYF | many | TRBJ2-7 | TRBV15 | -
CASGTSGRFYNEQFF | - | TRBJ2-1 | TRBV12-5 | TRBD2
CASSPRDLNNEQFF | - | TRBJ2-1 | TRBV7-9 | -
CATSAVVGTGELFF | many | TRBJ2-2 | TRBV15 | -
CASSLGSLDEQFF | many | TRBJ2-1 | TRBV12-3/TRBV12-4 | -
CASLGLAGGPGELFF | - | TRBJ2-2 | TRBV19 | TRBD2
CSAPRDRALGEQYF | few | TRBJ2-7 | TRBV20-1 | TRBD1
CASSQGVTTLPEQFF | - | TRBJ2-1 | TRBV4-3 | -
CASSLGAGKDQPQHF | - | TRBJ1-5 | TRBV7-2 | -
CASSPGGPHEQYF | many | TRBJ2-7 | TRBV18 | -
CASSETSGRLYEQYF | many | TRBJ2-7 | TRBV6-1 | TRBD2
CASSMSPLRGGPWETQYF | - | TRBJ2-5 | TRBV5-1 | -
CASSVAQRETQYF | few | TRBJ2-5 | TRBV9 | -
CASSISQGANTGELFF | - | TRBJ2-2 | TRBV19 | TRBD1
CASSVEERTSGSTDTQYF | few | TRBJ2-3 | TRBV9 | TRBD2
CATGDVDRDRTYEQYF | few | TRBJ2-7 | TRBV24-1 | TRBD1
CASSRQAGNTIYF | - | TRBJ1-3 | TRBV6-1 | -
CASSQARGPETQYF | few | TRBJ2-5 | TRBV4-2 | -
CASSPLRHSQDLNYGYTF | many | TRBJ1-2 | TRBV16 | -
CASRGRQGITEAFF | few | TRBJ1-1 | TRBV6-1 | TRBD1
CASSTGQGVEQYF | - | TRBJ2-7 | TRBV6-1 | TRBD1
CASSYSDNSNQPQHF | many | TRBJ1-5 | TRBV6-5 | -
CASSPRLLGTDTQYF | many | TRBJ2-3 | TRBV18 | -
CASSLPGLAGGSSYNEQFF | - | TRBJ2-1 | TRBV7-2 | TRBD2
CAWSAGGALYNEQFF | many | TRBJ2-1 | TRBV30 | TRBD2
CASSQDQGRMYEQYF | many | TRBJ2-7 | TRBV14 | -
CASSLSTGWNEKLFF | - | TRBJ1-4 | TRBV27 | -
CASSIEAGRVSYNSPLHF | - | TRBJ1-6 | TRBV19 | -
CASSLLAVTYNEQFF | many | TRBJ2-1 | TRBV7-6 | TRBD2
CASSRDQGYGYTF | many | TRBJ1-2 | TRBV6-1 | -
CASSPMGTSGTYNEQFF | many | TRBJ2-1 | TRBV28 | TRBD2
CASSVVGLGFDEQFF | few | TRBJ2-1 | TRBV9 | -
CATSRDGTMDTEAFF | many | TRBJ1-1 | TRBV15 | -
CASGVAGLGGNTIYF | many | TRBJ1-3 | TRBV3-1 | -
CASSSYPGTYNEQFF | - | TRBJ2-1 | TRBV7-8 | -
CASSPRTSGSVSYNEQFF | many | TRBJ2-1 | TRBV7-2 | TRBD2
CATSDPQGSGANVLTF | many | TRBJ2-6 | TRBV24-1 | -
CASRPDKRNTEAFF | - | TRBJ1-1 | TRBV28 | -
CASSIGQLYEQYF | many | TRBJ2-7 | TRBV7-8 | -
CASSLAGPRNEKLFF | many | TRBJ1-4 | TRBV5-1 | -